This T cell receptor (beta chain) was sequenced during a study of blood T cell repertoires in COVID-19. Germline V gene data show CDR1 as SGHRS and CDR2 as YFSETQ. After removal of 2 bases from V and 2 bases from J, the junction contained 11 bases not matched to a gene. The CDR3 is made up of 17 amino acids. Study processing details: It was from reference gene primer amplification that nucleated cell counts were estimated. Using immunoSEQ multiplex PCR, the repertoire was profiled, and TCRdb retains in-frame clones only, with some absent. From that table come the V and J calls and clone size; the DNA was used to work out D and trimming. The table shows 120,000 or so clones, with about 90% occurring only once.

Sequences were obtained from peripheral blood. The clonotype comes from a human donor in a cohort sampled during active COVID-19. The chain couples TRBV5-1 to TRBJ1-2; 8 bases align to TRBD1. The CDR3 DNA reads as TGCGCCAGCAGCTTACCTAATGGACAGGGCTCGAACTATGGCTACACCTTC. As protein: CASSLPNGQGSNYGYTF.